This paragraph covers one TCR beta chain sequence. Its antigen remains unknown. This entry is derived from a study of blood T cells in healthy people across ages. Study conclusions and caveats: Observed TCR beta diversity showed a strong correlation with the percentage of naive T cells as measured by flow cytometry.

Germline CDR1 is SQVTM and CDR2 is ANQGSEA. The CDR3 is made up of 12 amino acids. Trimming shortened V by 7 bases and J by 10 bases, and 17 bases separated the two germline ends. A sample-barcoded 5' primer and a J-beta primer mix were used in a second PCR of roughly 7 to 11 cycles. A tag from a template-switch adaptor with 12 random nucleotides marked each cDNA molecule. Using its own MiXCR run on the 5' RACE reads, TCRdb lists one record per CDR3 protein. The sample holds hundreds of thousands of distinct CDR3 sequences; approximately 53% are singletons and the top ten take about 42%. The sequencing sample was made of blood. The origin of this receptor is a man aged 80 or over in good health. The V call is TRBV29-1, the J call TRBJ2-1; D not resolved. Here the CDR3 DNA reads TGCAGCGGACAACAGAACGCGCCGGAGCAGTTCTTC. It yields the protein CSGQQNAPEQFF.